The T cell receptor beta chain under discussion was sequenced for a study of T cell repertoires in cytomegalovirus infection (dated 2019 in TCRdb). Regarding the research as a whole: Alongside well-studied HLA-B-restricted epitopes, the peptide stimulations were aimed at recently identified HLA-C-restricted CMV epitopes, whose presentation resists viral immunomodulation. The HLA type of each donor mattered for the analysis, because public TCR beta signatures pointed to carriage of CMV infection along with the matching HLA type.

Overall results and qualifications from the work: Cumulative frequency of public TCR beta family members discriminated carriers of CMV infection plus the relevant HLA type in this cohort and an independent approximately 360-donor cohort. The ex vivo response was dominated by HLA-C-restricted CMV-specific TCR beta clonotypes, which also provided the single most frequent clonotype in two of eight donors.

TCRdb lists the instrument as Illumina HiSeq 1500. TCRdb cleaned the public reads at Q25 with fastp, built clones with MiXCR and kept in-frame beta chains. Rows are unified per CDR3 protein, each entry keeping the most common DNA and genes. Recorded for this sample are over 95,000 distinct CDR3 sequences; under 35% of them occurred a single time. Approximately 41% of the sample comes from the top ten. Comment on this clonotype: The specificity of this receptor is unknown. Per-base qualities were not stored, and no clone one base away is much larger.

Trimming removed 1 base from V and 3 bases from J; the gene matches leave 11 bases unexplained. CDR1 MNHNY and CDR2 SVGAGI were looked up in the germline V gene (reference sequence). Counted from cysteine to phenylalanine, this CDR3 has 19 amino acids. Left in the record is the CDR3 DNA by itself, 57 bases read in frame from the first base. The label giving this sample's treatment or condition can be read as: in vitro stimulation with specific CMV peptide epitopes to enrich CMV-specific T cells. This material consisted of CD8+ T cells from cultured PBMCs, taken from culture after CMV antigen stimulation. This receptor chain uses TRBV6-6 and TRBJ2-2, and 10 junction bases match TRBD2. This TCR came from a human donor in good health (CMV status not recorded). Some clones in this sample may be carry-over from other donors' samples. The DNA reads TGTGCCAGCAGTTACTACGCTAGCGGGGGTCCCCGAGACACCGGGGAGCTGTTTTTT. Translated, this gives CASSYYASGGPRDTGELFF.